A single sample is the source of the 19 T cell receptor beta chains below, sequenced in a study of T cell changes during pregnancy in multiple sclerosis. TCRdb's copy holds only in-frame clones and misses some; the assay was immunoSEQ multiplex PCR. Altogether 39,000 or so clones are present, 80% to 95% being singletons, with the ten largest covering 9% to 13%. Sequencing was performed on CD8+ T cells from peripheral blood mononuclear cells, taken after pregnancy. The receptor set was obtained from a female donor with multiple sclerosis, enrolled in a pregnancy study.

This chain uses TRBV5-4 with TRBJ1-2; 8 nucleotides line up with TRBD1. Looked up from germline, CDR1 is SGHNT and CDR2 is YYREEE (reference sequence). The J segment lost 3 bases and the V segment lost 3 bases, leaving 4 bases of the junction unmatched. The CDR3 is made up of 14 amino acids. CDR3 bases: TGTGCCAGCAGCTCGACAGGGGAGGACTATGGCTACACCTTC. Translating it yields CASSSTGEDYGYTF. The full variable domain, in which reference TRBV5-4 and TRBJ1-2 provide the parts outside the CDR3, is ETGVTQSPTHLIKTRGQQVTLRCSSQSGHNTVSWYQQALGQGPQFIFQYYREEENGRGNFPPRFSGLQFPNYSSELNVNALELDDSALYLCASSSTGEDYGYTFGSGTRLTVV.

This clone turned up a few times. V and J are TRBV6-1 and TRBJ2-2; the D gene is possibly TRBD2 (5 bases). Germline loops: CDR1 MNHNS, CDR2 SASEGT. With 4 bases removed from V and 0 bases from J, the gap between germline ends came to 12 bases. This CDR3 has 16 amino acids. CDR3 sequence (DNA): TGTGCCAGCAGTGCGAATGCGGGCGCGAACACCGGGGAGCTGTTTTTT. Translated: CASSANAGANTGELFF.

This chain connects TRBV2 to TRBJ1-5; TRBD1 aligns across 7 bases. Germline CDR1 SNHLY, CDR2 FYNNEI. Trimming took 5 bases from V and 0 from J; bases not matched to a gene: 7. The CDR3 length is 16 residues. This chain's CDR3 is CASSPQGRVSNQPQHF. The CDR3 bases are TGTGCCAGCAGTCCACAGGGGCGGGTTAGCAATCAGCCCCAGCATTTT.

In its sample, this clone was seen once. The J gene is TRBJ2-3, the V gene TRBV7-2; D might be TRBD1 (6 bases). Germline values: CDR1 SGHTA, CDR2 FQGNSA. The CDR3 covers 15 residues. V dropped 5 bases and J dropped 2 bases, with 14 bases sitting between them. The DNA of the CDR3 is TGTGCCAGCAGCCCTGGACAGTCCAACACAGATACGCAGTATTTT. Encoded protein: CASSPGQSNTDTQYF.

This chain joins TRBV2 and TRBJ2-1, with TRBD2 matching over 13 bases. V dropped 1 base and J dropped 5; count of bases not matched to a gene: 2. Germline loops: CDR1 SNHLY, CDR2 FYNNEI. This CDR3 is built from 16 residues. The CDR3 here is CASSEGTSGGNNEQFF. The DNA for the CDR3 is TGTGCCAGCAGTGAAGGGACTAGCGGGGGCAACAATGAGCAGTTCTTC.

The CDR3 DNA is TGTGCCAGCAGCGACCGGGACAGGGGCCACAATGAGCAGTTCTTC. Translating it yields CASSDRDRGHNEQFF. This chain joins TRBV9 and TRBJ2-1; 10 bases agree with TRBD1. CDR1 and CDR2 (germline): SGDLS, YYNGEE. The CDR3 is 15 amino acids. Trimming took 3 bases from V and 5 from J; bases not matched to a gene: 5.

The rearrangement uses TRBV25-1 and TRBJ2-5; 7 nucleotides line up with TRBD1. CDR1 and CDR2 (germline): MGHDK, SYGVNS. With V trimmed by 4 bases and J by 1 base, 6 bases remained unmatched. The CDR3 contains 15 residues. CDR3 region: CASSARDSVQETQYF. DNA of the CDR3: TGTGCCAGCAGTGCCCGGGACAGCGTCCAAGAGACCCAGTACTTC.

CDR3 DNA: TGTGCCTGGAGCCGGGAGGAGGACAATCAGCCCCAGCATTTT. This gives the protein CAWSREEDNQPQHF. The V gene is TRBV30, the J gene TRBJ1-5; no firm D call. Germline V gene data show CDR1 as GTSNPN and CDR2 as SVGIG (reference sequence). This CDR3 region has 14 residues. Trimming cost V 3 bases and J 3 bases, with 12 bases left between them.

The V gene is TRBV28, the J gene TRBJ2-1; 12 bases map to TRBD2. The germline CDR1 and CDR2 sequences are MDHEN and SYDVKM. The CDR3 loop spans 16 amino acids. V gave up 6 bases and J gave up 10 bases; unmatched junction bases: 13. CDR3 region: CASRPPSGRASEEQFF. The CDR3 bases are TGTGCCAGCAGACCCCCTAGCGGGAGGGCCTCAGAGGAGCAGTTCTTC.

The gene calls are TRBV7-9 and TRBJ2-2, with D hard to call. The CDR3 length is 17 residues. Germline V gives CDR1 SEHNR, CDR2 FQNEAQ (reference sequence). V was shortened by 6 bases and J by 1 base, with 18 bases between the two germline ends. This chain's CDR3 is CASSSIRSDQNTGELFF. Written as DNA, the CDR3 is TGTGCCAGCAGTTCTATACGGAGCGACCAGAACACCGGGGAGCTGTTTTTT.

V and J are TRBV7-6 and TRBJ2-7; possible D gene TRBD2, 5 bases. The V and J ends lost 1 base and 3 bases respectively, with 10 bases between them. Germline-derived CDR1 and CDR2 are SGHVS and FNYEAQ. The CDR3 loop spans 14 amino acids. The CDR3 DNA reads TGTGCCAGCAGCTTAGACGGCGGGTACTACGAGCAGTACTTC. Amino acids: CASSLDGGYYEQYF.

The chain combines TRBV11-2 with TRBJ2-5; a weak D match, TRBD2 (6 bases). Germline CDR1 is SGHAT and CDR2 is FQNNGV. This CDR3 has 14 amino acids. The V gene lost 4 bases and the J gene lost 7 bases, with 16 bases spanning the gap. DNA for the CDR3: TGTGCCAGCAGCTCCTTGCGGGGACTCGGGACCCAGTACTTC. Protein product: CASSSLRGLGTQYF.

V is TRBV4-1 and J is TRBJ1-4; the D gene is possibly TRBD1 (6 bases). From germline, CDR1 is MGHRA and CDR2 YSYEKL. This CDR3 is built from 14 residues. V lost 0 bases and J lost 8, with 10 bases in between. CDR3 DNA: TGCGCCAGCAGCCAAGACAGGGGTGGGGAAAAACTGTTTTTT. This codes for CASSQDRGGEKLFF.

This clone was seen a handful of times. This chain connects TRBV7-9 to TRBJ1-3; no firm D call. The CDR3 has 13 residues. Germline V gene sequence: CDR1 SEHNR, CDR2 FQNEAQ (reference sequence). Trimming shortened V by 5 bases and J by 4 bases, and 9 bases separated the two germline ends. The CDR3 DNA follows: TGTGCCAGCAGCCCACCACAGGGAAACACCATATATTTT. This sequence encodes CASSPPQGNTIYF.

This chain uses TRBV4-1 with TRBJ2-3; D remains ambiguous. V gave up 0 bases and J gave up 1 base, with 8 bases separating them. The CDR3 length is 15 residues. Germline loops: CDR1 MGHRA, CDR2 YSYEKL. The CDR3 sequence: CASSQDRDGTDTQYF. In DNA form, the CDR3 reads TGCGCCAGCAGCCAAGATCGAGATGGCACAGATACGCAGTATTTT.

This rearrangement joins TRBV29-1 to TRBJ2-7; TRBD1 might be the D (6 bases). The V and J ends lost 7 bases and 3 bases respectively, with 16 bases between them. The CDR3 extends over 13 amino acids. In germline, CDR1 is SQVTM, CDR2 ANQGSEA. CDR3 in DNA: TGCAGCGCGGCACCGGCAGGGGTCTACGAGCAGTACTTC. Residues: CSAAPAGVYEQYF.

This clone was detected a few times. The gene calls are TRBV19 and TRBJ2-3, with TRBD1 matching over 7 bases. Germline assignment: CDR1 LNHDA and CDR2 SQIVND (reference sequence). The CDR3 is 16 residues long. The V and J ends lost 3 bases and 1 base, in that order; junction bases with no gene match: 7. The CDR3 DNA is TGTGCCAGTAGTATCGTCGAAACAGGGGGCACAGATACGCAGTATTTT. It specifies CASSIVETGGTDTQYF.

The chain couples TRBV5-6 to TRBJ1-1, with 7 bases identical to TRBD1. The trim removed 4 bases at V and 0 bases at J, leaving 3 bases unmatched. The CDR3 is 14 residues long. Germline V gene data show CDR1 as SGHDT and CDR2 as YYEEEE. CDR3 in DNA: TGTGCCAGCAGCGGGGGACAGTTGAACACTGAAGCTTTCTTT. This sequence encodes CASSGGQLNTEAFF.

A single count supports this clone. The J gene is TRBJ1-1, the V gene TRBV5-1; the D gene is possibly TRBD1 (6 bases). This CDR3 comprises 15 residues. V was shortened by 4 bases and J by 5 bases, with 18 bases between the two germline ends. CDR1 and CDR2 from the germline V gene are SGHRS and YFSETQ. The CDR3 bases are TGCGCCAGCAGCCTCAATCAGGGGAGAAGTACTGAAGCTTTCTTT. This gives the protein CASSLNQGRSTEAFF.